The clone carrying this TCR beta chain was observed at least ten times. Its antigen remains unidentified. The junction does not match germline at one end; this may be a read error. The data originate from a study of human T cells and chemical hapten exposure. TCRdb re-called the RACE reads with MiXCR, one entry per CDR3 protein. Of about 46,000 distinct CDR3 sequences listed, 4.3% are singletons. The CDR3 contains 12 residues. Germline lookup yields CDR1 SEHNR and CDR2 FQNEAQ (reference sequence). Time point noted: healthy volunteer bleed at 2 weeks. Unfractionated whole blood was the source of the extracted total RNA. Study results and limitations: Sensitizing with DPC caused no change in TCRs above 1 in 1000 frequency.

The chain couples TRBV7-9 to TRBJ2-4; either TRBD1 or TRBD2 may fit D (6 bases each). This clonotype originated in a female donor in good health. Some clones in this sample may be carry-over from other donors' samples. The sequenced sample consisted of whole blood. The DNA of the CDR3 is TGTGCCAGCAGCTTAGTGGCTCGGGGGCCGGAGTTC. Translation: CASSLVARGPEF.